This entry lists 10 T cell receptor beta chains sequenced from one sample in a study of cytomegalovirus exposure and HLA in healthy donors. Primers: 60 Vbeta forward and 13 Jbeta reverse. The assay was immunoSEQ multiplex PCR, and TCRdb's table has in-frame clones only and misses some. The table includes some 120,000 clones, around 77% detected once. The material sequenced was PBMCs. The origin of the receptors is a man younger than 30 in good health and CMV-seropositive.

The rearrangement links TRBV30 to TRBJ1-2; a weak D match, TRBD1 (6 bases). This CDR3 spans 13 amino acids. Trimming removed 1 base at V and 6 bases at J, with 12 bases between. The germline V gene encodes CDR1 GTSNPN and CDR2 SVGIG (reference sequence). CDR3 sequence (DNA): TGTGCCTGGAGTGAGCAGGGGCCCAATGGCTACACCTTC. Its protein is CAWSEQGPNGYTF.

The chain couples TRBV5-5 to TRBJ2-2; the D gene is possibly TRBD2 (5 bases). Trimming pared 4 bases from V and 3 bases from J, leaving 7 bases between. Germline V gene sequence: CDR1 SGHKS, CDR2 YYEKEE (reference sequence). The CDR3 sequence is 13 residues long. The DNA for the CDR3 is TGTGCCAGCAGCCTCGGGGACACCGGGGAGCTGTTTTTT. This translates into CASSLGDTGELFF.

V gene TRBV28 combines with J gene TRBJ1-5; no reliable D call. This CDR3 is 17 amino acids long. CDR1 and CDR2 (germline): MDHEN, SYDVKM. The germline V and J ends were trimmed by 2 bases and 4 bases, with 18 bases remaining between them. CDR3 in amino acids: CASSLGGGGSGNQPQHF. The CDR3 DNA is TGTGCCAGCAGTTTAGGAGGTGGCGGCAGCGGGAATCAGCCCCAGCATTTT.

This clone has more than one count but fewer than ten. This chain connects TRBV6-4 to TRBJ2-5; possible D gene TRBD2, 5 bases. The CDR3 has 13 residues. V lost 8 bases, J lost 4 bases, and 14 bases lay in between. Germline V gene sequence: CDR1 MRHNA, CDR2 SNTAGT. DNA of the CDR3: TGTGCCAGCTCGATGACTAAGGGAGAGACCCAGTACTTC. This codes for CASSMTKGETQYF.

This clone was found a few times. V is TRBV5-6 and J is TRBJ2-5; TRBD1 aligns across 7 bases. Germline assignment: CDR1 SGHDT and CDR2 YYEEEE. The CDR3 spans 15 residues. With V trimmed by 1 base and J by 1 base, 4 bases remained unmatched. The CDR3 here is CASSLWNRGQETQYF. CDR3 coding DNA: TGTGCCAGCAGCTTGTGGAACAGGGGCCAAGAGACCCAGTACTTC.

V is TRBV18 and J is TRBJ1-3; D remains ambiguous. The CDR3 has 17 amino acids. Germline V lookup: CDR1 KGHSH, CDR2 LQKENI. Trimming shortened V by 4 bases and J by 0 bases, and 16 bases separated the two germline ends. CDR3 loop: CASSLKVGGPSGNTIYF. The CDR3 DNA reads as TGTGCCAGCTCACTTAAGGTCGGAGGTCCCTCTGGAAACACCATATATTTT.

This clone was recorded once. V and J are TRBV29-1 and TRBJ1-1; D is perhaps TRBD1 (5 bases). CDR1 and CDR2 (germline): SQVTM, ANQGSEA. The ends were cut back, 7 bases at V and 0 bases at J, with 15 bases in the middle. This CDR3 is built from 14 residues. The CDR3 DNA reads TGCAGCGGATCAAGACAGAAATTGAACACTGAAGCTTTCTTT. Translation: CSGSRQKLNTEAFF.

V is TRBV7-9 and J is TRBJ1-1, with 7 bases matching TRBD1. This CDR3 is 15 amino acids long. Losses at the gene ends were 1 base for V and 0 bases for J; bases not matched to a gene: 2. Germline V gene lookup returns CDR1 SEHNR and CDR2 FQNEAQ (reference sequence). The CDR3 DNA is TGTGCCAGCAGCTTAGGGGACAGCCTGAACACTGAAGCTTTCTTT. The encoded protein is CASSLGDSLNTEAFF.

The chain uses TRBV6-5 and TRBJ1-4, with 10 positions matching TRBD1. CDR1 is MNHEY, CDR2 SVGAGI, per germline. Unmatched junction bases numbered 8, after V lost 5 bases and J lost 8 bases. There are 15 residues in the CDR3. CDR3 residues: CASSTGTGVGEKLFF. CDR3 bases: TGTGCCAGCAGTACGGGGACAGGGGTGGGGGAAAAACTGTTTTTT.

The chain links TRBV6-1 to TRBJ2-5, with TRBD2 identical over 9 bases. The junction had 7 bases not matched to a gene; V was cut back by 4 bases and J by 4 bases. Germline CDR1 is MNHNS and CDR2 is SASEGT. CDR3 length: 15 residues. The CDR3 loop is CASSGAGGDLETQYF. The CDR3 DNA sequence: TGTGCCAGCAGTGGAGCGGGGGGAGACCTAGAGACCCAGTACTTC.